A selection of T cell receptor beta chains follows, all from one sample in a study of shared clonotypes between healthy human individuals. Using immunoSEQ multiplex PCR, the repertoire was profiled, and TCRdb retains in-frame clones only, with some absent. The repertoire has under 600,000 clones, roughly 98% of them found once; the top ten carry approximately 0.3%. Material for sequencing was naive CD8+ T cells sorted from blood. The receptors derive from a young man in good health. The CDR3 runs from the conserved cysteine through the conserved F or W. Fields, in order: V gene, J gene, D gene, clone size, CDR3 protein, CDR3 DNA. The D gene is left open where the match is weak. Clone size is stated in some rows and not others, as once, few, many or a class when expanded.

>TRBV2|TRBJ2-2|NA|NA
CASSVTGEPGELFF
TGTGCCAGCAGTGTAACGGGGGAACCCGGGGAGCTGTTTTTT
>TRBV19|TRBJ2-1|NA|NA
CASSVDKSSYNEQFF
TGTGCCAGTAGTGTGGACAAGAGCTCCTACAATGAGCAGTTCTTC
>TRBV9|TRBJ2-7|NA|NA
CASSGGLAYEQYF
TGTGCCAGCTCCGGCGGGCTCGCCTACGAGCAGTACTTC
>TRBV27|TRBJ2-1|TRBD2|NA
CASSLRLAGGEVYNEQFF
TGTGCCAGCAGTTTAAGACTAGCGGGAGGGGAGGTCTACAATGAGCAGTTCTTC
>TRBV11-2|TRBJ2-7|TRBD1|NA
CASSSGQGNSYEQYF
TGTGCCAGCAGCTCGGGACAGGGCAACTCCTACGAGCAGTACTTC
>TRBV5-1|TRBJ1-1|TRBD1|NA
CASSLVDRADTEAFF
TGCGCCAGCAGCTTGGTGGACAGGGCGGACACTGAAGCTTTCTTT
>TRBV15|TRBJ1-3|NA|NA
CATSRDWRGAGNTIYF
TGTGCCACCAGCAGAGATTGGAGGGGAGCTGGAAACACCATATATTTT
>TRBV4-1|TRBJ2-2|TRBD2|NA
CASSPWTSGSLTGELFF
TGCGCCAGCAGCCCATGGACTAGCGGGAGTTTAACCGGGGAGCTGTTTTTT
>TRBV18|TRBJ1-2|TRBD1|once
CASSRDSNYGYTF
TGTGCCAGCTCCCGGGACAGTAACTATGGCTACACCTTC
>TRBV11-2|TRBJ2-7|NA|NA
CATSPRLAHNEQYF
TGTGCCACCTCCCCACGGCTCGCTCATAACGAGCAGTACTTC
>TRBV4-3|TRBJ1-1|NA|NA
CASSQDKMNTEAFF
TGCGCCAGCAGCCAAGACAAGATGAACACTGAAGCTTTCTTT
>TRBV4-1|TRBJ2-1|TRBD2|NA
CASSQNSGRDYNEQFF
TGCGCCAGCAGCCAAAATAGCGGGAGGGACTACAATGAGCAGTTCTTC
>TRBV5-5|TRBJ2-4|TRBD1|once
CASTKRQGLAKNIQYF
TGTGCCAGCACCAAGCGACAGGGGTTAGCCAAAAACATTCAGTACTTC
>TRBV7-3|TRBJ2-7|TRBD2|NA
CASSLAGGPNEQYF
TGTGCCAGCAGCCTAGCGGGAGGGCCAAACGAGCAGTACTTC
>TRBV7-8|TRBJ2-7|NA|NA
CASGRLKYEQYF
TGTGCCAGCGGACGACTGAAGTACGAGCAGTACTTC
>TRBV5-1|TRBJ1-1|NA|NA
CASSLNRLGTEAFF
TGCGCCAGCAGCTTGAATAGGTTGGGGACTGAAGCTTTCTTT
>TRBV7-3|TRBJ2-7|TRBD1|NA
CASSPGQGAYEQYF
TGTGCCAGCAGCCCGGGACAGGGGGCCTACGAGCAGTACTTC
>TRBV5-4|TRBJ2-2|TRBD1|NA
CASSPFSGDSNTGELFF
TGTGCCAGCAGTCCCTTTTCAGGGGACAGTAACACCGGGGAGCTGTTTTTT
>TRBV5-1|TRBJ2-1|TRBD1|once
CASSPGTGLNNEQFF
TGCGCCAGCAGCCCCGGGACAGGGCTAAACAATGAGCAGTTCTTC
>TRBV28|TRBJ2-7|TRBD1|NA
CASSTGQGMTYEQYF
TGTGCCAGCAGTACGGGACAGGGGATGACCTACGAGCAGTACTTC
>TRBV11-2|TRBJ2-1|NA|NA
CASSLRPYQRADEQFF
TGTGCCAGCAGCTTAAGACCCTACCAGAGAGCTGATGAGCAGTTCTTC
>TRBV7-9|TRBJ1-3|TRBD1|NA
CASSYPRDRGGNTIYF
TGTGCCAGCAGCTACCCCCGGGACAGGGGAGGAAACACCATATATTTT
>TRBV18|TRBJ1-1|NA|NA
CASSSGPEAFF
TGTGCCAGCTCCTCGGGTCCTGAAGCTTTCTTT
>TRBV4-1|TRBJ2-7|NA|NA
CASSQEGRAWEEQYF
TGCGCCAGCAGCCAAGAGGGCCGGGCCTGGGAGGAGCAGTACTTC
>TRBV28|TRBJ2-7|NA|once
CASSWQDYEQYF
TGTGCCAGCAGTTGGCAGGACTACGAGCAGTACTTC
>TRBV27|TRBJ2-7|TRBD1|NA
CASSLRWTGLHEQYF
TGTGCCAGCAGTTTACGGTGGACAGGGCTCCACGAGCAGTACTTC
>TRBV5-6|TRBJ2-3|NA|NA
CASSPVSSDNTDTQYF
TGTGCCAGCAGCCCCGTTTCTAGCGACAACACAGATACGCAGTATTTT
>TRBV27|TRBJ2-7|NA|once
CASTEGPAYEQYF
TGTGCCAGCACAGAAGGACCTGCCTACGAGCAGTACTTC
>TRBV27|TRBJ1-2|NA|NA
CASTENLGSGYTF
TGTGCCAGCACGGAGAATTTAGGTTCTGGCTACACCTTC
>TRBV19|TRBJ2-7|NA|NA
CASSISGSYEQYF
TGTGCCAGTAGTATAAGCGGGTCCTACGAGCAGTACTTC
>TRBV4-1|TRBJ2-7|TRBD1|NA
CASSQAGTGNYEQYF
TGCGCCAGCAGCCAAGCGGGGACAGGGAACTACGAGCAGTACTTC
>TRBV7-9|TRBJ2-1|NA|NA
CASSSLNNEQFF
TGTGCCAGCAGCTCACTAAACAATGAGCAGTTCTTC
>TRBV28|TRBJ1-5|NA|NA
CASTFLIFGNQPQHF
TGTGCCAGCACCTTCCTAATATTTGGCAATCAGCCCCAGCATTTT
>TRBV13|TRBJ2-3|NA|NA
CASSNGWGSTDTQYF
TGTGCCAGCAGCAACGGGTGGGGGTCCACAGATACGCAGTATTTT
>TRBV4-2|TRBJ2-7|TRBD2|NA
CASSQASHVLAGERYEQYF
TGTGCCAGCAGCCAAGCTTCCCACGTACTAGCGGGAGAAAGGTACGAGCAGTACTTC
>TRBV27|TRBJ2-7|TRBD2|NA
CASSKYLPGTSGYEQYF
TGTGCCAGCAGCAAATACCTTCCCGGGACTAGCGGATACGAGCAGTACTTC